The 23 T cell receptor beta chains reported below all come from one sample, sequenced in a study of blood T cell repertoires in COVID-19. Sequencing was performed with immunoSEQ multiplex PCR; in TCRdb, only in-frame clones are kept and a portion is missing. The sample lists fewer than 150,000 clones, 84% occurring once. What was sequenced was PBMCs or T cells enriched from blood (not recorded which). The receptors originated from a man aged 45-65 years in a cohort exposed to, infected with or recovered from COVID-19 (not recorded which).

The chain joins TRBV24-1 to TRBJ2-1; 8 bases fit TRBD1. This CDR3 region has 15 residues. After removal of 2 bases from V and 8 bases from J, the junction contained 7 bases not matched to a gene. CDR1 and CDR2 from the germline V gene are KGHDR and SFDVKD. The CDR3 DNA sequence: TGTGCCACCAGTGATTCACGGGACAGGATCGATGAGCAGTTCTTC. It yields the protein CATSDSRDRIDEQFF.

The CDR3 sequence: CSVMGQGRSYNEQFF. For the CDR3, the DNA is TGCAGCGTTATGGGGCAGGGGAGATCCTACAATGAGCAGTTCTTC. V usage is TRBV29-1 and J usage is TRBJ2-1; a weak D match, TRBD1 (6 bases). This CDR3 region has 15 residues. Between the trimmed V and J ends, which lost 5 bases and 1 base, there was a span of 15 bases. The germline gives CDR1 SQVTM, CDR2 ANQGSEA.

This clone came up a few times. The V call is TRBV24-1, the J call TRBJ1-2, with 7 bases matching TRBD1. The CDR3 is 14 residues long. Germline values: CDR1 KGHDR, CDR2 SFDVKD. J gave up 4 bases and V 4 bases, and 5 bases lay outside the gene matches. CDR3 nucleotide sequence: TGTGCCACCAGTGAATCGGGACAGATCTATGGCTACACCTTC. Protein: CATSESGQIYGYTF.

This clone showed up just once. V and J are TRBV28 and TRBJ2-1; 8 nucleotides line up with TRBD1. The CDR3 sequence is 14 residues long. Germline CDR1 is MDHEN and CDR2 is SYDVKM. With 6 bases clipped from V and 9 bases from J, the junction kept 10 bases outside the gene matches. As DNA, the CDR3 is TGTGCCAGCAGCAGGGGGCGTCTAGCAGGTGAGCAGTTCTTC. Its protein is CASSRGRLAGEQFF.

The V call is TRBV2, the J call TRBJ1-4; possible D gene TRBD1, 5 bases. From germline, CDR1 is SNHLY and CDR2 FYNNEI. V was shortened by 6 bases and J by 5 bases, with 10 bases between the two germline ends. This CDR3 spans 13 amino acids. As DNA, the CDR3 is TGTGCCAGCAGCCGAAAGGGGAATGAAAAACTGTTTTTT. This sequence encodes CASSRKGNEKLFF.

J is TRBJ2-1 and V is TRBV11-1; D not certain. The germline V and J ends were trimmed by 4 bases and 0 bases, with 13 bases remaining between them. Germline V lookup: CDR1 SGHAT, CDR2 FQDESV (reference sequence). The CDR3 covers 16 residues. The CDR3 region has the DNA TGTGCCAGCAGCTCCCCCGGCGGCGGCTCCTACAATGAGCAGTTCTTC. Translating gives CASSSPGGGSYNEQFF.

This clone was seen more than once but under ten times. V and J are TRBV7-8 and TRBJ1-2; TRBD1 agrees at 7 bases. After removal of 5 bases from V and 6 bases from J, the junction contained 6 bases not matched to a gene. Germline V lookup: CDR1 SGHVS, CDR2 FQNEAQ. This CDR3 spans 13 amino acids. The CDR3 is CASSLAGTDGYTF. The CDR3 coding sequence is TGTGCCAGCAGCCTGGCCGGGACAGATGGCTACACCTTC.

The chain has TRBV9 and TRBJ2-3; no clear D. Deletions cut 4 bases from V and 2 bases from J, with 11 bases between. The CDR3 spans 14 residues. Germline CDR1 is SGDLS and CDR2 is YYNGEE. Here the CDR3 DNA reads TGTGCCAGCAGCCAGACGAGGCTCACAGATACGCAGTATTTT. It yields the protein CASSQTRLTDTQYF.

The DNA of the CDR3 is TGTGCCAGCAGCGAGGATAGCGGGGGAAGCACAGATACGCAGTATTTT. Translation: CASSEDSGGSTDTQYF. The V call is TRBV9, the J call TRBJ2-3; TRBD2 aligns across 9 bases. The CDR3 has 16 residues. The V and J ends lost 3 bases and 0 bases, in that order; junction bases with no gene match: 5. CDR1 is SGDLS and CDR2 is YYNGEE in the germline V gene.

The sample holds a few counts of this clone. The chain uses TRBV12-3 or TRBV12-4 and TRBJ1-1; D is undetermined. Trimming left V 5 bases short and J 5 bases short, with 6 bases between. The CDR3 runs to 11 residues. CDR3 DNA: TGTGCCAGCAGTCAGAGGACTGAAGCTTTCTTT. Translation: CASSQRTEAFF.

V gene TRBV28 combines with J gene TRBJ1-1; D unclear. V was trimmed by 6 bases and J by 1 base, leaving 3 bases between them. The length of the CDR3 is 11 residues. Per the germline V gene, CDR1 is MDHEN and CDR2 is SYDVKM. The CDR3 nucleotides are TGTGCCAGCAGGCGGAACACTGAAGCTTTCTTT. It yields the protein CASRRNTEAFF.

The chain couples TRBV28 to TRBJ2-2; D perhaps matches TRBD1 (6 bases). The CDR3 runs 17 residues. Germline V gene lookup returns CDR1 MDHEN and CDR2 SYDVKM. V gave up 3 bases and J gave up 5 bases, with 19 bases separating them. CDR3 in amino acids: CASSFKIGGVQTGELFF. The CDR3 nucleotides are TGTGCCAGCAGTTTCAAGATAGGGGGAGTTCAGACCGGGGAGCTGTTTTTT.

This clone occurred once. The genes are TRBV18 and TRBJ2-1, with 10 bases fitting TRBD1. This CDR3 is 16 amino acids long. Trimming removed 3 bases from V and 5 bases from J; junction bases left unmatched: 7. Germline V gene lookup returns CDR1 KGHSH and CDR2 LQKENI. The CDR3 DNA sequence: TGTGCCAGCTCACCCGCCGGGACAGGGGTGAACAATGAGCAGTTCTTC. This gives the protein CASSPAGTGVNNEQFF.

The CDR3 region has the DNA TGTGCCAGCAACCAGGGCGCCATTCAGTACTTC. Protein product: CASNQGAIQYF. The V gene is TRBV27, the J gene TRBJ2-4, with D possibly being TRBD1 (5 bases). This CDR3 contains 11 residues. The V end was cut by 7 bases, the J end by 9 bases, with 10 bases between. The V gene's germline CDR1 is MNHEY and CDR2 SMNVEV (reference sequence).

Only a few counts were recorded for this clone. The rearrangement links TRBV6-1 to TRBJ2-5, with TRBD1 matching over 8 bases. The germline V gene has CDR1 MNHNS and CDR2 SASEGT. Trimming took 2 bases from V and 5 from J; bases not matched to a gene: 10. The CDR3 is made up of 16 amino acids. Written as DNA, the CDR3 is TGTGCCAGCAGTGAAAAGGGCAGGGGGCTTGAGGAGACCCAGTACTTC. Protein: CASSEKGRGLEETQYF.

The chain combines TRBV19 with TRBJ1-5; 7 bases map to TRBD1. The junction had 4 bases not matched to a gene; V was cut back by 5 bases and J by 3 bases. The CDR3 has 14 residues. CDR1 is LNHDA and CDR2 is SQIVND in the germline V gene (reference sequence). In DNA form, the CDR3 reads TGTGCCAGTAGTCAGAGGGGGCTCAATCAGCCCCAGCATTTT. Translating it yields CASSQRGLNQPQHF.

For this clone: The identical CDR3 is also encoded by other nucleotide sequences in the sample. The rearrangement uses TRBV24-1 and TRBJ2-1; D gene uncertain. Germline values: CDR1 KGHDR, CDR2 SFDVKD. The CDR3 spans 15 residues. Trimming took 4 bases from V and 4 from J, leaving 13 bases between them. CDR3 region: CATSDTTSSYNEQFF. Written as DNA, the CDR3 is TGTGCCACCAGTGACACTACCTCCTCGTACAATGAGCAGTTCTTC.

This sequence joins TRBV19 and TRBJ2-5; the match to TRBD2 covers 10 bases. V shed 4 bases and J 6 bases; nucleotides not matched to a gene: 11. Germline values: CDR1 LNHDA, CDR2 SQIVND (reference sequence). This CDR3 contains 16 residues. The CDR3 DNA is TGTGCCAGTAGTAAGCGGGAGGGCCCTGAATGGCAGACCCAGTACTTC. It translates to CASSKREGPEWQTQYF.

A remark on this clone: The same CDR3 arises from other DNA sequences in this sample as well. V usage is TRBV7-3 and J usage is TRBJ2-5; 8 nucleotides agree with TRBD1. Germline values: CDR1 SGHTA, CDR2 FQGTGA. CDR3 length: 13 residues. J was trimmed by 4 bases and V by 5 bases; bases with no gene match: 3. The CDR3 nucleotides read TGTGCCAGCAGCGTCACAGGGGGAGAGACCCAGTACTTC. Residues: CASSVTGGETQYF. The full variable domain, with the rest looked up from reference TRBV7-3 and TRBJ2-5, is GAGVSQTPSNKVTEKGKYVELRCDPISGHTALYWYRQSLGQGPEFLIYFQGTGAADDSGLPNDRFFAVRPEGSVSTLKIQRTERGDSAVYLCASSVTGGETQYFGPGTRLLVL.

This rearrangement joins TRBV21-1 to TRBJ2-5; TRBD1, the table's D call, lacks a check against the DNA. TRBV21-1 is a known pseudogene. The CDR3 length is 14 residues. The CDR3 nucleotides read TGTGCCAGCACCTTAAGGGGGCGCCGGGAGACCCAGTACTTC. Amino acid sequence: CASTLRGRRETQYF.

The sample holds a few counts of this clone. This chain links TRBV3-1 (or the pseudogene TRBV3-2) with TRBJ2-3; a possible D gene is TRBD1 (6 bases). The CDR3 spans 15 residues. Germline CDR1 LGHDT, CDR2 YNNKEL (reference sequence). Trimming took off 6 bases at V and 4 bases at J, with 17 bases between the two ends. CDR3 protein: CASRSRGTFSDTQYF. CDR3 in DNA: TGTGCCAGCAGGTCCAGGGGAACCTTCTCAGATACGCAGTATTTT.

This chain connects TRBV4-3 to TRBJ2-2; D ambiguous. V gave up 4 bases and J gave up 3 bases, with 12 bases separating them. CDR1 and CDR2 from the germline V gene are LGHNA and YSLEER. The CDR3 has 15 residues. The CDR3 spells CASSPAAEYTGELFF. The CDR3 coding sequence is TGCGCCAGCAGCCCGGCGGCGGAATACACCGGGGAGCTGTTTTTT.

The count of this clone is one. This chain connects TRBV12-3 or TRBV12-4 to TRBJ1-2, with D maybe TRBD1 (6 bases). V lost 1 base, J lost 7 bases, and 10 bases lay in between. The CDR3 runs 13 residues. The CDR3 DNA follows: TGTGCCAGCAGTTTAGGCACAGGGTTTGGCTACACCTTC. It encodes CASSLGTGFGYTF.